One and the same sample provided the 7 T cell receptor beta chains below, sequenced in a study of tumor-infiltrating lymphocytes in primary liver carcinoma. Scientists recovered RNA and DNA together from around 20-30 mg of unsorted bulk tissue. Total RNA amounting to 450 to 550 ng was the source from which TCR beta cDNA was made with a constant-region primer. Three rounds of nested multiplex PCR with slightly modified ARM-PCR produced TCR beta libraries. Amplification in the first two PCR rounds was performed using TRBV1-TRBV30 forward primers and a C-beta reverse primer for approximately 10 cycles each. A single record per CDR3 protein comes from TCRdb applying MiXCR to the multiplex PCR reads. The table has about 99,000 distinct CDR3 sequences, roughly 69% seen once. The sample was liver tumor tissue from sampling region 5. Subset defined: tumor region T5, tumor centre. The origin of the receptors is a woman aged 55-69 years with primary liver carcinoma and hepatitis B virus infection.

CDR3 nucleotides: TGTGCCTGGAGGGGACTAGCGTGCCCGAGCTCCTACGAGCAGTACTTC. Encoded protein: CAWRGLACPSSYEQYF. This chain connects TRBV30 to TRBJ2-7; 10 bases map to TRBD2. This CDR3 region has 16 residues. J gave up 0 bases and V 3 bases, and 8 bases lay outside the gene matches. Germline V gene lookup returns CDR1 GTSNPN and CDR2 SVGIG (reference sequence).

This clonotype has at least ten counts. The chain employs TRBV6-1 and TRBJ1-5; D unclear. Germline CDR1 MNHNS, CDR2 SASEGT. V was pared by 0 bases and J by 4 bases, with 10 bases between. The CDR3 totals 15 residues. The CDR3 bases are TGTGCCAGCAGTGAAGCGCTAGGGCCAAATCAGCCCCAGCATTTT. Protein product: CASSEALGPNQPQHF.

On this clonotype itself: At one boundary the junction diverges from the germline segment, which might be a read error. CDR3 loop: CASTAMGEPFF. The CDR3 bases are TGTGCCAGCACGGCTATGGGGGAGCCGTTTTTT. The gene calls are TRBV11-3 and TRBJ2-2; either TRBD1 or TRBD2 may fit D (5 bases each). The CDR3 covers 11 residues. CDR1 and CDR2 from the germline V gene are SGHNT and YENEEA.

In regard to this clonotype: As the CDR3 is not closed by the conserved phenylalanine or tryptophan, this likely results from a read error. The CDR3 nucleotides read TGTACCAACAGCCATCGGACAGGCACAGATACGCAGTATCTT. Protein: CTNSHRTGTDTQYL. V is TRBV11-3 and J is TRBJ2-3, with D maybe TRBD1 (6 bases). This CDR3 is built from 14 residues. Germline loops: CDR1 SGHNT, CDR2 YENEEA.

Remarks on this clonotype: A read error may produce the germline difference seen at one junction end. This rearrangement joins TRBV11-3 to TRBJ1-1; 7 bases fit TRBD1. The germline gives CDR1 SGHNT, CDR2 YENEEA. This CDR3 spans 18 amino acids. CDR3 amino acids: CAGSLRGLITGTDTEAFF. DNA for the CDR3: TGTGCCGGCAGCCTTAGGGGGCTTATAACGGGAACGGACACTGAAGCTTTCTTT.

J is TRBJ2-3 and V is TRBV6-5, with D possibly matching TRBD2 (6 bases). Between the trimmed V and J ends, which lost 6 bases and 1 base, there was a span of 20 bases. CDR3 length: 17 amino acids. Germline CDR1 is MNHEY and CDR2 is SVGAGI. In DNA form, the CDR3 reads TGTGCCAGCAGCCGACTAGTGCCGAGTGGAGGCACAGATACGCAGTATTTT. Protein sequence: CASSRLVPSGGTDTQYF.

The chain joins TRBV12-3 or TRBV12-4 to TRBJ2-3, with a weak D call TRBD1 (6 bases). This CDR3 is 16 amino acids long. V shed 5 bases and J shed 8 bases, with 23 bases lying between them. The CDR3 DNA sequence: TGTGCCAGCAGTGTAATTAGGGGACAATTCCCTAGTACGCAGTATTTT. Amino acid sequence: CASSVIRGQFPSTQYF.